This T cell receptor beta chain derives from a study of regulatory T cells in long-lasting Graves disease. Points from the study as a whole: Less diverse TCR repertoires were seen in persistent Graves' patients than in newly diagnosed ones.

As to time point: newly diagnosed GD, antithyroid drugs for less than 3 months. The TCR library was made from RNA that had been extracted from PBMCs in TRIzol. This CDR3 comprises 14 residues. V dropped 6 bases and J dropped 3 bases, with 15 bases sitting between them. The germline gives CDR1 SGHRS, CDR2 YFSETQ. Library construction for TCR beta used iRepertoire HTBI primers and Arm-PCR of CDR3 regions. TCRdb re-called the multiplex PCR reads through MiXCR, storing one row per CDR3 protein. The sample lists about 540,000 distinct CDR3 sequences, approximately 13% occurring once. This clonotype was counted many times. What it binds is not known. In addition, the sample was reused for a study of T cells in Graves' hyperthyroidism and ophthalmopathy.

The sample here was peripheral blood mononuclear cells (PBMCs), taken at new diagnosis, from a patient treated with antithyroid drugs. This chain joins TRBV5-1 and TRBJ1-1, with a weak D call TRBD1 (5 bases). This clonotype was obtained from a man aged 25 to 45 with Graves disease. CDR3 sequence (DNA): TGCGCCAGCACCCGCGGGGGGTCCGACACTGAAGCTTTCTTT. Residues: CASTRGGSDTEAFF.